This TCR beta chain was observed in a study of T cells after yellow fever vaccination. For TCR, cDNA came from 5'RACE template switching, which added a universal primer site and UMIs. Each CDR3 protein is one row after TCRdb ran MiXCR on the 5' RACE reads. The table shows hundreds of thousands of distinct CDR3 sequences, with approximately 19% occurring only once. Trimming cost V 1 base and J 5 bases; bases outside gene matches: 7. In germline, CDR1 is MNHEY, CDR2 SMNVEV (reference sequence). CDR3 length: 15 amino acids. This clonotype has ten or more counts. The antigen remains unidentified. General study points: Sorted repertoires could include abundant contaminating clonotypes from bulk cells. Peak timing came faster in the weaker secondary response, day 5 versus 15.

This TCR was sampled from a young man who received the YFV17D yellow fever vaccine. The V gene is TRBV27, the J gene TRBJ1-1; TRBD1 matches 7 bases. The source was PBMCs, collected before the yellow fever booster vaccination. Here the CDR3 reads CASSLFTGVETEAFF. The CDR3 DNA is TGTGCCAGCAGTTTATTTACAGGGGTGGAAACTGAAGCTTTCTTT.